The T cell receptor (beta chain) under discussion was sequenced for a study of cytomegalovirus exposure and HLA in healthy donors. The study, taken as a whole, reports: A later analysis found most CMV-associated TCR beta chains apparently HLA-restricted. High specificity and sensitivity for cytomegalovirus status were reported for the classifier. It was likely that a cluster of highly shared sequence variants was a sequencing artifact.

PCR used 60 Vbeta primers and 13 Jbeta primers. Method: immunoSEQ multiplex PCR; TCRdb's copy keeps in-frame clones and lacks some. The sample has about 160,000 clones, 75% to 90% seen once. A word on this clone: The antigen remains unidentified.

The material sequenced was PBMCs. The source is a male donor in good health and CMV-seropositive.

CDR3 amino acids: CASSGSGGAEAFF. In nucleotides, the CDR3 is TGTGCCAGCTCAGGGTCCGGGGGGGCCGAAGCTTTCTTT. The V and J genes are TRBV18 and TRBJ1-1; possible D gene TRBD1, 6 bases. This CDR3 region has 13 residues. V lost 5 bases and J 8 bases, leaving 15 bases between the germline ends. Germline CDR1 KGHSH, CDR2 LQKENI.